The text below deals with one TCR beta chain. The antigen it binds to is not known. The record originates from a study of cytomegalovirus exposure and HLA in healthy donors (dated by TCRdb to the late 2010s). The study in broad terms: According to an earlier analysis of 587 of the donors, some 170 million T cells yielded 100 million or so unique TCR beta sequences and 250 to 350 Gb of sequence data. Approximately 300 gigabases of sequencing data and around 80 million unique TCR sequences made up an early release that covered over 550 HLA-typed donors. Among the roughly 430 genotyped donors, around 81% belonged to the genetic ancestry cluster associated with self-reported Caucasian donors. The aim of the study was to test whether cataloging public T cell receptors could identify signatures of past pathogen exposure. The study profiled the T cell repertoires of hundreds of subjects by immunosequencing and related them to cytomegalovirus serostatus. A separate validation cohort of over a hundred different subjects was used in addition to the roughly 640-subject first cohort. To predict cytomegalovirus infection status, the study brought together high-throughput TCR immunosequencing, statistical association of individual TCRs with disease status, and machine learning. To study patterns of TCR occurrence, a later analysis re-analyzed previously published TCR beta repertoires from 500 to 850 donors and added high-resolution HLA genotyping. Rather than drawing on any new phenotypic data, the later analysis identified candidate immune exposures from TCR beta sequences and the way those sequences occurred across donors. To decide whether each TCR beta V gene segment behaved as functional or pseudogenic, an earlier analysis of nearly 600 of the donors relied on high-throughput TCR beta sequencing. Alongside the repertoire data, information on donor age, sex, ethnicity and CMV serostatus was compiled. Genome-wide SNP genotypes for about 55% of the roughly 670 donors were used in a later genetic analysis, which treated that subset as a discovery cohort. All discovery cohort repertoires had been generated on a single sequencing platform. Both class I and class II loci were covered by HLA typing, at four-digit resolution. Typing coverage varied by locus: roughly 620-640 donors for A, B, C, DRB1 and DQB1; around 560 for DQA1; about 590 for DPA1; about 450 for DPB1. Because of strong linkage in the cohort, five DR-DQ haplotypes were treated as single units for association and clustering. Among roughly 400 genotyped donors of the cohort, an average of around 220,000 unique TCR beta nucleotide sequences was sequenced per donor, of which about 19% were non-productive.

CDR1 and CDR2, looked up from the germline V gene, are SGHRS and YFSETQ. Taken from cysteine to phenylalanine, the CDR3 has 17 residues. The CDR3 DNA has 51 bases and is translated from base 1. Trimming accounts for 2 bases at V and 6 bases at J, while the number of junction bases matched to no gene is 15. In total, 600 or so healthy bone marrow donors made up the cohort. At the time of sampling, all cohort members were nominally healthy, though unrecorded immune exposures were likely present. The donor tested CMV seropositive, placing the donor among the 289 seropositive members of the cohort. Each donor provided a peripheral blood sample, and peripheral blood mononuclear cells were used for TCR beta sequencing. The Qiagen DNeasy Blood Extraction Kit was used to extract genomic DNA from the blood cell samples. Overall results and qualifications from the work: In a later analysis, HLA-associated TCR beta chains were found to be more clonally expanded and to have lower generation probabilities than equally common non-associated chains. A further reported finding was that TCR beta sequences accurately predicted the HLA-A and HLA-B alleles for most subjects in the first cohort. This cohort had only TCR beta chains sequenced, and the lack of alpha or paired-chain data limited which features could be detected. Across donors, most TCR sequences were observed very rarely, whereas some public TCRs were present in many individuals. Some IMGT-functional V segments, including TRBV6-2 and TRBV6-3, could not be told apart with the 87-base-pair reads, so those segments were excluded. HLA typing was unavailable for some donors at each locus, so association tests used only the typed subset. In a later analysis, several top co-occurrence clusters were reported to appear linked to parvovirus B19, influenza, CMV and Epstein-Barr virus. Around 16 rarely observed V segments, including chromosome 9 orphons, were excluded from the earlier analysis of several hundred of the donors because counts were too low. In a later genetic analysis, fewer N-insertions in productive TCRs were reported among donors in an Asian-associated ancestry cluster than the roughly 640-donor mean. The classifier was reported to diagnose cytomegalovirus status with high specificity and sensitivity in both the original cohort and the validation cohort. The sequencing pipeline was judged likely to have produced a cluster of highly shared sequence variants as a technical artifact. Linkage disequilibrium might explain the correlated functional status among segregating V segments, but an unknown experimental factor could not be excluded. The authors suggested that the approach could potentially be generalized to other disease states and immunological phenotypes. Strong co-occurrence of HLA alleles, especially DR and DQ, made assigning TCR associations to individual alleles difficult. Roughly uniform sequencing depth across donors was assumed in presence/absence analyses, although this assumption may not hold. Broadly in line with IMGT annotations, most TCR beta V segments showed up in productive rearrangements about 87% or about 30% of the time in an earlier analysis of several hundred of the donors. In a later analysis, most CMV-associated TCR beta chains were found to appear HLA-restricted, with HLA associations seemingly driven largely by CMV exposure. An association between a missense DCLRE1C variant and V-gene and J-gene trimming of TCR beta chains was found in a later genetic analysis and replicated in an independent cohort. CMV serostatus was the only immune exposure information available for the cohort. In the study, about 150 TCR beta chains were listed as associated with cytomegalovirus. In a later analysis, TCR association rates were found to vary across HLA loci, with the most associated TCRs seen for DRB1 alleles and the fewest for HLA-C alleles. In a later analysis, 16,951 TCR beta sequences were associated with specific HLA alleles at a false discovery rate of 0.05. In vitro tests confirmed that a few of the cytomegalovirus-associated TCR beta chains recognize cytomegalovirus antigens.

The protocol used for the library was the immunoSEQ multiplex PCR assay. For the multiplex PCR, a mixture combining 60 forward primers for TCR Vbeta segments and 13 reverse primers for TCR Jbeta segments was used. A multiplex PCR assay on genomic DNA amplified the CDR3 region of rearranged TCR beta genes. The Illumina HiSeq System was used to sequence the amplified TCR beta libraries as 87-base-pair reads. Per the original workflow: In a later analysis, some 80 million unique TCR beta chains were counted across the roughly 670 repertoires, and around 10 million of these chains were shared by at least two donors. Raw reads were error-corrected and collapsed into unique sequences by a nearest-neighbor algorithm in which closely related sequences were merged to remove PCR and sequencing errors. To assign V, D and J gene segments, CDR3 sequences were aligned to IMGT reference sequences. Each retained sequence needed at least a six-nucleotide match to both a V gene segment and a J gene segment. Rearrangements were called productive when the CDR3 lacked stop codons and stayed in frame with V and J; all others were non-productive. CDR3 was defined by IMGT convention, running from the second conserved V-encoded cysteine to the conserved J-encoded phenylalanine. The earlier analysis of some 580 of the donors excluded any sequence lacking an unambiguous match to a single V gene segment. In an earlier analysis of some 590 of the donors, a V segment was called functional when productive rearrangements were above 56.7%, and segregating when the standard deviation between donors exceeded 5%. To diagnose cytomegalovirus status from the catalog of TCR beta chain sequences, a statistical classification framework was built. In a later analysis, TCR nucleotide sequences were compared against IMGT/GENE-DB human TR gene sequences so that V and J genes could be assigned. A later analysis assigned CDR3 sequences and most-parsimonious VDJ recombination scenarios with the TCRdist pipeline. A later analysis defined each TCR beta chain by its CDR3 amino acid sequence plus V-gene family, and excluded reads lacking a unique V-gene family. In a later analysis, several hundred highly shared, low-generation-probability nucleotide sequences were removed to address suspected cross-contamination and a sequencing artifact. In a later analysis, a clonal expansion index for each public chain was calculated from normalized within-repertoire ranks of inferred template counts. In a later analysis, generation probabilities were computed with a VDJ recombination model fitted to out-of-frame rearrangements, and the resulting probabilities were checked against IGoR. In a later analysis, TCR-TCR, TCR-HLA and TCR-CMV co-occurrence was scored with hypergeometric tests, and a repertoire-size bias correction was applied to TCR pairs. A later analysis estimated false discovery rates by permuting HLA or CMV assignments 20 times. In a later analysis, co-occurring TCRs were grouped using DBSCAN, and TCRdist sequence similarity was added for clustering within HLA-allele-positive subsets. Co-occurrence clustering excluded repertoires with fewer than 30,000 or more than 120,000 public chains, plus five with anomalous nucleotide sharing. What TCRdb holds here is the immuneACCESS table cut down to in-frame rearrangements. Part of the clones is not present; checked against another copy, under half of the missing clones reflect an unresolved V gene, and the others are unexplained. The D gene and trimming were derived from the DNA, and the V and J assignments and clone size from that table. The data table for this sample lists tens of thousands of clones. The ten largest clones take up 9.5% to 11% of the sample.

The sequence joins TRBV5-1 to TRBJ1-1; TRBD1 matches 8 bases in the middle. This clonotype was sampled from a woman between 50 and 59 years old in good health and CMV-seropositive. Sequenced input: PBMCs. The sequenced DNA is TGCGCCAGCAGCTTCACCAACTACCCGACAGGGGAGGCTGAAGCTTTCTTT. This translates into CASSFTNYPTGEAEAFF.